Sequencing of this TCR beta chain was carried out in a study of beta chain features in type 1 diabetes. Study-wide context: All samples combined gave about 100 million sorted cells for examination. Whole-study results and caveats: Across all four CD4+ subsets, people with type 1 diabetes showed modestly shorter TCRB CDR3s.

As to this clone: Its antigen remains unknown.

The V gene lost 7 bases and the J gene lost 5 bases, with 12 bases spanning the gap. The CDR3 covers 13 residues. CDR1 is LNHDA, CDR2 SQIVND, per germline (reference sequence). Sequenced material consisted of expressed TCRB transcripts (all of the isolated RNA was reverse transcribed). Some clones are missing from TCRdb's copy, which holds only in-frame ones; the method was immunoSEQ multiplex PCR. The table records under 350,000 clones, about 13% of them present only once. The chain couples TRBV19 to TRBJ1-5; D might be TRBD1 (6 bases). The receptor comes from a man between 25 and 39 years old with type 1 diabetes. The sample consisted of naive CD4+ T cells from blood. The CDR3 nucleotides read TGTGCCAGTAATGGGGGCAGGGATCAGCCCCAGCATTTT. Its translation is CASNGGRDQPQHF.